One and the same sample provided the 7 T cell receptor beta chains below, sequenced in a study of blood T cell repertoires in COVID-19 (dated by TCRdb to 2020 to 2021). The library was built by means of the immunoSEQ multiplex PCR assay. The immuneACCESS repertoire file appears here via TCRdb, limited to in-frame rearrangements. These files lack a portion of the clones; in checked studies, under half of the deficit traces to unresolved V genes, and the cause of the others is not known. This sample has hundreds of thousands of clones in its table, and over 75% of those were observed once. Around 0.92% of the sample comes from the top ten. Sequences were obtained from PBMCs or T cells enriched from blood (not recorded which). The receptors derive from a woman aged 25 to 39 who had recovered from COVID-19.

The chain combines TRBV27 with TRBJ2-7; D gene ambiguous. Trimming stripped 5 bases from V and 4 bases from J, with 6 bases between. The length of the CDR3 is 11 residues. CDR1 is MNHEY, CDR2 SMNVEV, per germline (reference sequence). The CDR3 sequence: CASSTPYEQYF. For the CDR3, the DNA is TGTGCCAGCAGTACTCCATACGAGCAGTACTTC.

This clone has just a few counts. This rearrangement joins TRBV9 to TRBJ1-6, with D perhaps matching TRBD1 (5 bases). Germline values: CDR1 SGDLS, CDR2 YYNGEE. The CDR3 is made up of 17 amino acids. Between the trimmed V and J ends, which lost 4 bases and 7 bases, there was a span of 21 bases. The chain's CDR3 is CASSPRRDGYGNSPLHF. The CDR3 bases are TGTGCCAGCAGCCCGAGGAGGGACGGATACGGAAATTCACCCCTCCACTTT.

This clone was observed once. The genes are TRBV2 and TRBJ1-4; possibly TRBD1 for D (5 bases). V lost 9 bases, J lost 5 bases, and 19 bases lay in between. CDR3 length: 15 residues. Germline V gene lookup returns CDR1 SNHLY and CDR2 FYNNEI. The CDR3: CASNGGVDANEKLFF. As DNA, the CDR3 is TGTGCCAGTAACGGGGGGGTCGACGCGAATGAAAAACTGTTTTTT. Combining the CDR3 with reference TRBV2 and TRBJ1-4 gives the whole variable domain EPEVTQTPSHQVTQMGQEVILRCVPISNHLYFYWYRQILGQKVEFLVSFYNNEISEKSEIFDDQFSVERPDGSNFTLKIRSTKLEDSAMYFCASNGGVDANEKLFFGSGTQLSVL.

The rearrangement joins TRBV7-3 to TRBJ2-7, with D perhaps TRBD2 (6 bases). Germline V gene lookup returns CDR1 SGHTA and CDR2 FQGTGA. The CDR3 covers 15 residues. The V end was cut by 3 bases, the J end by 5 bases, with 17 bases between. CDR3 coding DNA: TGTGCCAGCAGCTTGCACCCCCGCGGGGTAGACGAGCAGTACTTC. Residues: CASSLHPRGVDEQYF.

The CDR3, as DNA: TGCGCCAGCAGCTTAAGAACTAGCGGGAGGGGAGGGGAGACCCAGTACTTC. Its protein is CASSLRTSGRGGETQYF. The gene calls are TRBV5-1 and TRBJ2-5, with 13 bases fitting TRBD2. Looked up from germline, CDR1 is SGHRS and CDR2 is YFSETQ. The CDR3 is 17 residues long. The trim removed 2 bases at V and 5 bases at J, leaving 9 bases unmatched.

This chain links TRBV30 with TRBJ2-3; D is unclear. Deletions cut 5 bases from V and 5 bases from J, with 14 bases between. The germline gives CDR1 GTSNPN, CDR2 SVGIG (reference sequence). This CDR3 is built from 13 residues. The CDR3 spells CAWLTKGGDTQYF. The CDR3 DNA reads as TGTGCCTGGTTGACCAAAGGCGGAGATACGCAGTATTTT.

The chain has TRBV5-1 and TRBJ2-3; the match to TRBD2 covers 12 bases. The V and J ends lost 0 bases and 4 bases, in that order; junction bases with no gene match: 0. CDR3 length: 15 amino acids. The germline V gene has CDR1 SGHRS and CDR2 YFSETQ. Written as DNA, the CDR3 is TGCGCCAGCAGCTTGGGACTAGCGGGGGCAGATACGCAGTATTTT. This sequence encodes CASSLGLAGADTQYF.